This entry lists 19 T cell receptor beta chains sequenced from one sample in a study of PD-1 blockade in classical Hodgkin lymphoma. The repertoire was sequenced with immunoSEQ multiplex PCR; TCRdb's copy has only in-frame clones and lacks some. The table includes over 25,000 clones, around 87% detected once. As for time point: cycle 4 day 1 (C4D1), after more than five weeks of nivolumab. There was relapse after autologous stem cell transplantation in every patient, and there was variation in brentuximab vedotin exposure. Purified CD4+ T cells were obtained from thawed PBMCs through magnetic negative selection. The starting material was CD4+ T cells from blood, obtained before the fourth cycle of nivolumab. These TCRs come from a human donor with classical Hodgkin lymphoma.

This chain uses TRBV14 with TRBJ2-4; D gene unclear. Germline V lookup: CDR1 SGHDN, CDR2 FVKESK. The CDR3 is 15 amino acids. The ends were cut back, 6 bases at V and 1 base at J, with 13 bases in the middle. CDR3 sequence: CASSSRVSAKNIQYF. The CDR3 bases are TGTGCCAGCAGTAGCAGAGTTTCGGCCAAAAACATTCAGTACTTC.

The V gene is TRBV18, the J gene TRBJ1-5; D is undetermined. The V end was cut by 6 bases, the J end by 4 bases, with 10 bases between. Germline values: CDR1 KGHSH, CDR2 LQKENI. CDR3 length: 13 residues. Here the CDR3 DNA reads TGTGCCAGCTCGTGGAGTTTTAATCAGCCCCAGCATTTT. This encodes CASSWSFNQPQHF.

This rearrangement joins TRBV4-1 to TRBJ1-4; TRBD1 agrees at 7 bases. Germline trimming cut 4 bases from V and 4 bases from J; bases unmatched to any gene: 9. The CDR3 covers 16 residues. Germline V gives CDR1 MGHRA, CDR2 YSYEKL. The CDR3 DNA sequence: TGCGCCAGCAGCCGGGAGGGGGCAGGTGGTAATGAAAAACTGTTTTTT. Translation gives CASSREGAGGNEKLFF.

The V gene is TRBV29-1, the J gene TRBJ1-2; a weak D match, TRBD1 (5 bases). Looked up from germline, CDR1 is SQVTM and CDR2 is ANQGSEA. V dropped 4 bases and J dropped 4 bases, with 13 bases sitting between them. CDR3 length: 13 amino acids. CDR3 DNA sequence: TGCAGCGTTGGGGGCGGGAAGGGCTATGGCTACACCTTC. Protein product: CSVGGGKGYGYTF.

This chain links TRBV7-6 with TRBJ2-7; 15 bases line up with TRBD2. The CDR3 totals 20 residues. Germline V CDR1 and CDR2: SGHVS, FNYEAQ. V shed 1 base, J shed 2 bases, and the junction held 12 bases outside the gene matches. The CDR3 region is CASSLEPPGLAGGGPYEQYF. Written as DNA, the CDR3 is TGTGCCAGCAGCTTAGAACCCCCGGGACTAGCGGGAGGAGGGCCCTACGAGCAGTACTTC.

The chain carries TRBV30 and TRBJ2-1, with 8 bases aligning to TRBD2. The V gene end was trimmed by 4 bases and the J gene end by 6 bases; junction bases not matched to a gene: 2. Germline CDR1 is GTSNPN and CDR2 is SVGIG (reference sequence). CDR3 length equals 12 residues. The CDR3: CAWTGLVNEQFF. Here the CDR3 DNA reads TGTGCCTGGACGGGACTAGTCAATGAGCAGTTCTTC.

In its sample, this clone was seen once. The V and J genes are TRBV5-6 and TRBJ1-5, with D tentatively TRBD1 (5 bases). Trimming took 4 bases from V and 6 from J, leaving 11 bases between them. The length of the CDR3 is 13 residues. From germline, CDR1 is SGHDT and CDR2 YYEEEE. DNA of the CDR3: TGTGCCAGCAGCCTGGGGGGTAGTCAGCCCCAGCATTTT. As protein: CASSLGGSQPQHF.

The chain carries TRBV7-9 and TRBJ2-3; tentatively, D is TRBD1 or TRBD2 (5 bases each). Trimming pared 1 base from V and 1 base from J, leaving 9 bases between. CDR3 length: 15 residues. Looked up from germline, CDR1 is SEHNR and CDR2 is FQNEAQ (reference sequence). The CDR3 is CASSLGGVGTDTQYF. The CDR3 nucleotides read TGTGCCAGCAGCTTAGGAGGGGTGGGCACAGATACGCAGTATTTT.

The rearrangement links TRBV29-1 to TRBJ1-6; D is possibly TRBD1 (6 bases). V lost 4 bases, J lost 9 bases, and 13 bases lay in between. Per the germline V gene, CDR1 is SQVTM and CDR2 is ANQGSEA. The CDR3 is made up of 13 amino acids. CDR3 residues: CSVGAGEGSPLHF. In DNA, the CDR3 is TGCAGCGTTGGAGCAGGGGAGGGTTCACCCCTCCACTTT.

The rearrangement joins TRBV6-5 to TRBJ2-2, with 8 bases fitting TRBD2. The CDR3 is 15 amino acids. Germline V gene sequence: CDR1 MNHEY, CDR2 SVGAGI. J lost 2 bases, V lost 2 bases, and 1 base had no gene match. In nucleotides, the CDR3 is TGTGCCAGCAGTTACGGACTAGCAAACACCGGGGAGCTGTTTTTT. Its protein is CASSYGLANTGELFF.

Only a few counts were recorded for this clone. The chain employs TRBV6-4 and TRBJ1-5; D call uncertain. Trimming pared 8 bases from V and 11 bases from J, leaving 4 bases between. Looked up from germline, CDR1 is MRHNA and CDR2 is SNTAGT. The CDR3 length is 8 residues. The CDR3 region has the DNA TGTGCCAGCCGTGCCCAGCATTTT. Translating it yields CASRAQHF.

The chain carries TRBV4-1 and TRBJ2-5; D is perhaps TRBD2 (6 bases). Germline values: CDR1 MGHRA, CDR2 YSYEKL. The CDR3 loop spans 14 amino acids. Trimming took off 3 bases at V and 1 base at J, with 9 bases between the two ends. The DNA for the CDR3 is TGCGCCAGCAGCCAGCAGGGACTCCAAGAGACCCAGTACTTC. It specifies CASSQQGLQETQYF.

The CDR3 here is CASSLGPAVGYTF. The CDR3 coding sequence is TGCGCCAGCAGCCTCGGGCCCGCGGTGGGCTACACCTTC. This chain connects TRBV5-1 to TRBJ1-2; D not certain. V was trimmed by 4 bases and J by 8 bases, leaving 15 bases between them. This CDR3 is built from 13 residues. In germline, CDR1 is SGHRS, CDR2 YFSETQ.

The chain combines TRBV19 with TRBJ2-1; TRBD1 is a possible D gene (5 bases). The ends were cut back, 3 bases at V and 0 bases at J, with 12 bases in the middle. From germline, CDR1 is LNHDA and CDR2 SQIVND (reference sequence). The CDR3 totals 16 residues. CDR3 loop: CASSIQGISSYNEQFF. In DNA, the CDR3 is TGTGCCAGTAGTATTCAGGGAATCAGCTCCTACAATGAGCAGTTCTTC.

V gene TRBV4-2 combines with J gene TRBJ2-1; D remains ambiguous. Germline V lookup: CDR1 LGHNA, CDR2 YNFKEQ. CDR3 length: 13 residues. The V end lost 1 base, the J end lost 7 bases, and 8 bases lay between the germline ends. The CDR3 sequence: CASSQVFLNEQFF. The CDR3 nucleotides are TGTGCCAGCAGCCAAGTCTTTTTGAATGAGCAGTTCTTC.

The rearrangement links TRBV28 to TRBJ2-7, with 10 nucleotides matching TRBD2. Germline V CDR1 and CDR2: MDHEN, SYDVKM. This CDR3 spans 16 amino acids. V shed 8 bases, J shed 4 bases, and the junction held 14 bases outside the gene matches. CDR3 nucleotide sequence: TGTGCCAGCCCTTGGAAGGGCGGACTAGCGGCTTACGAGCAGTACTTC. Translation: CASPWKGGLAAYEQYF.

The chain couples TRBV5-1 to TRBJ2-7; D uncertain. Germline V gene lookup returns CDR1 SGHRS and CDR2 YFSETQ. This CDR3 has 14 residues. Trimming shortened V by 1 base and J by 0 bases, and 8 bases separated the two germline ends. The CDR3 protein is CASSLLPSSYEQYF. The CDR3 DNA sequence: TGCGCCAGCAGCTTGTTGCCTAGCTCCTACGAGCAGTACTTC.

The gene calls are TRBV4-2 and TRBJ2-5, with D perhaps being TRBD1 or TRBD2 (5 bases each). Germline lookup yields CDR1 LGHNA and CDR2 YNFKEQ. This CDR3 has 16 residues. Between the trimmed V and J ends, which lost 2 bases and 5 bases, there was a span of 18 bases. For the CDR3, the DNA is TGTGCCAGCAGCCAATTGGGTTTCCACTGGGGGGAGACCCAGTACTTC. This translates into CASSQLGFHWGETQYF.

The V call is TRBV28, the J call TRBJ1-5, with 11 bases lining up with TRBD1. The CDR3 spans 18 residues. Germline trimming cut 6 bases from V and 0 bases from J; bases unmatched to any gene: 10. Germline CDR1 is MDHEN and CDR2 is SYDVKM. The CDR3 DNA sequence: TGTGCCAGCAGGGCTGGGACAGGGGGTTTCTATAGCAATCAGCCCCAGCATTTT. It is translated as CASRAGTGGFYSNQPQHF. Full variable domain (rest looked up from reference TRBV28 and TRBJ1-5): DVKVTQSSRYLVKRTGEKVFLECVQDMDHENMFWYRQDPGLGLRLIYFSYDVKMKEKGDIPEGYSVSREKKERFSLILESASTNQTSMYLCASRAGTGGFYSNQPQHFGDGTRLSIL.